The 5 T cell receptor beta chains listed next were all sequenced from one sample in a study of beta chain features in type 1 diabetes. The study, taken as a whole, reports: Type 1 diabetes patients had TCRB CDR3s that were shorter (moderately but significantly so) in all four CD4+ subsets.

Isolated RNA was reverse transcribed in full, so expressed TCRB transcripts were sequenced. Produced via immunoSEQ multiplex PCR; TCRdb's table is partial and in-frame only. The table lists around 130,000 clones, roughly 10% of them singletons. These receptors have no identified antigens. Sequencing was performed on central memory CD4+ T cells from blood. Receptors originate from a young man with type 1 diabetes.

This chain joins TRBV4-2 and TRBJ2-1; D is unclear. Trimming pared 0 bases from V and 0 bases from J, leaving 12 bases between. Germline V gene lookup returns CDR1 LGHNA and CDR2 YNFKEQ. CDR3 length equals 17 residues. For the CDR3, the DNA is TGTGCCAGCAGCCAAGATGGCGACCGGAGCTCCTACAATGAGCAGTTCTTC. Amino acid sequence: CASSQDGDRSSYNEQFF.

This clone has ten or more counts. CDR3 bases: TGTGCCAGCACAGGTGCGGGGGCCTACGAGCAGTACTTC. It is translated as CASTGAGAYEQYF. The rearrangement uses TRBV6-5 and TRBJ2-7, with 7 positions matching TRBD2. The CDR3 runs 13 residues. The junction had 5 bases not matched to a gene; V was cut back by 7 bases and J by 2 bases. CDR1 is MNHEY and CDR2 is SVGAGI in the germline V gene.

This clone was observed a handful of times. This chain connects TRBV11-2 to TRBJ2-7, with D tentatively TRBD1 (6 bases). This CDR3 comprises 13 residues. Trimming cost V 4 bases and J 6 bases, with 13 bases left between them. From germline, CDR1 is SGHAT and CDR2 FQNNGV. The CDR3 DNA is TGTGCCAGCAGCTGGGAACAGGGCGGCGAGCAGTACTTC. This translates into CASSWEQGGEQYF.

The chain links TRBV5-4 to TRBJ2-2; 9 bases align to TRBD2. Germline CDR1 is SGHNT and CDR2 is YYREEE (reference sequence). Trimming at V came to 4 bases and at J to 8 bases, leaving 12 bases not matched to a gene. This CDR3 has 16 amino acids. This CDR3 reads CASSRPLAGLGGELFF. CDR3 DNA: TGTGCCAGCAGCCGACCCCTAGCGGGGCTGGGAGGGGAGCTGTTTTTT.

The chain employs TRBV9 and TRBJ2-5; 10 bases align to TRBD2. With V trimmed by 0 bases and J by 6 bases, 8 bases remained unmatched. CDR3 length: 16 amino acids. Germline V CDR1 and CDR2: SGDLS, YYNGEE. The chain's CDR3 is CASSVGLAGGVQTQYF. CDR3 sequence (DNA): TGTGCCAGCAGCGTAGGGTTAGCGGGGGGCGTTCAGACCCAGTACTTC.